This T cell receptor (beta chain) was found in a study of human T cells and chemical hapten exposure. Study findings and constraints: Donors had alopecia, so their immune response may differ from healthy people's.

TCRdb recomputed calls from the RACE reads with MiXCR, one row per CDR3 protein. The sample carries 50,000 to 70,000 distinct CDR3 sequences, roughly 12% recorded once. The time point here: patch test 3, about 24 weeks after DPC sensitization. Treatment defined: therapeutic diphenylcyclopropenone sensitization with weekly scalp DPC. This clonotype was seen ten or more times. The target antigen is unknown. The clonotype originates from a man aged 25 to 40 with alopecia areata. Some clones in this sample may be carry-over from other donors' samples. Sequenced here: whole blood, sampled in connection with sensitization to the hapten diphenylcyclopropenone (DPC).

Here the CDR3 DNA reads TGTGCCAGCAGTTTGTCCAGGGGGCGTGAGCAGTACTTC. It specifies CASSLSRGREQYF. V gene TRBV27 combines with J gene TRBJ2-7, with 8 positions matching TRBD1. V shed 3 bases and J 7 bases; nucleotides not matched to a gene: 5. The CDR3 is made up of 13 amino acids. The germline gives CDR1 MNHEY, CDR2 SMNVEV (reference sequence).